The 3 T cell receptor beta chains in this list originate from one sample, sequenced in a study of early T cells in non-severe SARS-CoV-2 infection. TCRdb re-analysed the 5' RACE reads in MiXCR, keeping a single row per CDR3 protein. The table records more than 35,000 distinct CDR3 sequences, 5.5% to 7.5% of them present only once. The specimen was whole blood. These receptors were collected from an adult who was a healthcare worker with PCR-confirmed SARS-CoV-2 infection or an uninfected control (not recorded which).

This clonotype was counted many times. V gene TRBV7-9 combines with J gene TRBJ2-3, with D possibly being TRBD1 (6 bases). The CDR3 is 16 residues long. Trimming stripped 5 bases from V and 4 bases from J, with 19 bases between. The germline V gene has CDR1 SEHNR and CDR2 FQNEAQ (reference sequence). Here the CDR3 reads CASSVRRQAGPDTQYF. CDR3 nucleotides: TGTGCCAGCAGCGTACGTAGACAGGCCGGCCCAGATACGCAGTATTTT.

A remark on this clonotype: Given a much more abundant clone one base away, this may be a read error. The chain couples TRBV27 to TRBJ1-3; D uncertain. Germline CDR1 MNHEY, CDR2 SMNVEV (reference sequence). The CDR3 has 14 residues. CDR3 bases: TGTGCCAGCAGTTTGGGGAGTACTGGAAACACCATAAATTTT. This sequence encodes CASSLGSTGNTINF.

This clonotype has just a few counts. The chain combines TRBV20-1 with TRBJ2-7; D gene ambiguous. V was clipped by 3 bases and J by 5 bases, with 14 bases between them. This CDR3 has 13 amino acids. In germline, CDR1 is DFQATT, CDR2 SNEGSKA (reference sequence). CDR3 nucleotides: TGCAGTGCTAGTAAAGTTGTCGCCGACGAGCAGTACTTC. Its translation is CSASKVVADEQYF.